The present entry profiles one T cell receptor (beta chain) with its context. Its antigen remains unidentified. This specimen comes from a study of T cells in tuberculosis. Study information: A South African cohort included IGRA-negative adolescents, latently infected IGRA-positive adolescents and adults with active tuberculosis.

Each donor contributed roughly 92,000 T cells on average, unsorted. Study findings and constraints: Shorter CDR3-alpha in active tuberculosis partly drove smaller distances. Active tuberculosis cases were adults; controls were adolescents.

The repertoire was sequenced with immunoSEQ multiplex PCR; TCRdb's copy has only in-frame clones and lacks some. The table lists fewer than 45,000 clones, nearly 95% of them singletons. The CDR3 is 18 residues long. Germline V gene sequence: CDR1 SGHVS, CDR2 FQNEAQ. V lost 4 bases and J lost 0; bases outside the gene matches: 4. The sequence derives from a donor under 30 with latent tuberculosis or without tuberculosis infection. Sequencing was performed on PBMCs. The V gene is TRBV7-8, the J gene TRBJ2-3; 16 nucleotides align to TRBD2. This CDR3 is CASSSGLAGGWSTDTQYF. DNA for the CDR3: TGTGCCAGCAGCTCGGGACTAGCGGGGGGGTGGAGCACAGATACGCAGTATTTT.